Listed below are T cell receptor beta chains from one sample, sequenced in a study of control samples from healthy donors and cancer patients. The repertoire was sequenced with immunoSEQ multiplex PCR; TCRdb's copy has only in-frame clones and lacks some. The table lists fewer than 85,000 clones, 91% of them singletons. Material: blood. All receptors derive from a man aged 30 to 45 in good health. CDR3s include the opening cysteine and the closing phenylalanine or tryptophan. Fields, in order: D gene, J gene, clone size, V gene, CDR3 protein, CDR3 DNA. A D gene is named only where the DNA matches it firmly. Some rows mark clone size as missing; the rest say once, few, many or name a class of expanded clone.

. | TRBJ2-7 | . | TRBV14 | CASSNTGYEQYF | TGTGCCAGCAGCAATACAGGTTACGAGCAGTACTTC
TRBD1 | TRBJ1-3 | . | TRBV7-3 | CASSLILVRQGAGNTIYF | TGTGCCAGCAGCTTAATTCTGGTGCGGCAGGGGGCTGGAAACACCATATATTTT
. | TRBJ2-2 | . | TRBV9 | CASSVGLNSPGSRTGELFF | TGTGCCAGCAGCGTAGGTCTCAACAGCCCGGGGAGCCGGACCGGGGAGCTGTTTTTT
TRBD2 | TRBJ2-5 | once | TRBV10-3 | CAISESGGLAGTQYF | TGTGCCATCAGTGAGTCCGGGGGACTAGCGGGCACCCAGTACTTC
. | TRBJ2-7 | once | TRBV7-2 | CASSQLMRVEQYF | TGTGCCAGCAGCCAATTGATGAGGGTTGAGCAGTACTTC
. | TRBJ2-7 | . | TRBV29-1 | CSVGEYSYEQYF | TGCAGCGTTGGTGAGTACTCCTACGAGCAGTACTTC
. | TRBJ1-1 | . | TRBV4-1 | CASSQTRTVNTEAFF | TGCGCCAGCAGCCAGACTCGGACAGTAAACACTGAAGCTTTCTTT
TRBD1 | TRBJ2-7 | few | TRBV3-1/TRBV3-2 | CASSHGTGGVYEQYF | TGTGCCAGCAGCCATGGGACAGGGGGCGTTTACGAGCAGTACTTC
. | TRBJ2-2 | . | TRBV5-1 | CASRPSGQSTGELFF | TGCGCCAGCAGGCCTTCCGGACAGAGCACCGGGGAGCTGTTTTTT
. | TRBJ1-2 | . | TRBV12-3/TRBV12-4 | CASSLGINYGYTF | TGTGCCAGCAGTTTGGGTATAAACTATGGCTACACCTTC
TRBD1 | TRBJ1-6 | . | TRBV7-6 | CASSSSGRTGSSYNSPLHF | TGTGCCAGCAGCTCGAGCGGGAGGACAGGGAGCTCCTATAATTCACCCCTCCACTTT
. | TRBJ1-1 | . | TRBV13 | CASSSALWGAPLDEAFF | TGTGCCAGCAGCTCGGCTTTGTGGGGAGCCCCACTTGATGAAGCTTTCTTT
TRBD1 | TRBJ2-3 | . | TRBV27 | CASSSTGVSTDTQYF | TGTGCCAGCAGTTCGACAGGGGTGAGCACAGATACGCAGTATTTT
. | TRBJ2-3 | . | TRBV6-5 | CASILAIDTDTQYF | TGTGCCAGCATCTTGGCCATTGACACAGATACGCAGTATTTT
TRBD1 | TRBJ1-2 | . | TRBV5-1 | CASSPLGRQGAPGDYGYTF | TGCGCCAGCAGCCCTCTTGGACGGCAGGGGGCGCCGGGTGACTATGGCTACACCTTC
. | TRBJ2-2 | . | TRBV4-1 | CASSQGISNTGELFF | TGCGCCAGCAGCCAAGGGATATCGAACACCGGGGAGCTGTTTTTT
. | TRBJ1-5 | once | TRBV28 | CASSLGGGNQPQHF | TGTGCCAGCAGTTTGGGGGGGGGAAATCAGCCCCAGCATTTT
. | TRBJ2-2 | . | TRBV10-1 | CASSLNTGELFF | TGCGCCAGCAGCCTGAACACCGGGGAGCTGTTTTTT
TRBD2 | TRBJ2-1 | . | TRBV28 | CASTVPSGGANEQFF | TGTGCCAGCACCGTCCCTAGCGGGGGGGCCAATGAGCAGTTCTTC
. | TRBJ2-7 | . | TRBV6-5 | CASSYSISGSSYEQYF | TGTGCCAGCAGTTACTCCATCTCAGGTAGCTCCTACGAGCAGTACTTC
. | TRBJ1-3 | . | TRBV7-3 | CASSSPGLGNTIYF | TGTGCCAGCAGCTCTCCGGGCCTTGGAAACACCATATATTTT
TRBD1 | TRBJ1-2 | . | TRBV7-9 | CASSTRPPTQGANGYTF | TGTGCCAGCAGCACCCGGCCCCCGACACAGGGGGCCAATGGCTACACCTTC
TRBD1 | TRBJ1-5 | . | TRBV18 | CASSPQTGRGQPQHF | TGTGCCAGCTCACCACAGACAGGGAGGGGACAGCCCCAGCATTTT
TRBD2 | TRBJ2-7 | . | TRBV11-1 | CASSLGLAGNMYEQYF | TGTGCCAGCAGCCTCGGACTAGCGGGGAATATGTACGAGCAGTACTTC
. | TRBJ1-5 | . | TRBV6-2/TRBV6-3 | CASSFLRNQPQHF | TGTGCCAGCAGTTTCCTCCGCAATCAGCCCCAGCATTTT
. | TRBJ1-5 | . | TRBV6-6 | CASTDRGDHQPQHF | TGTGCCAGCACCGATAGGGGGGACCATCAGCCCCAGCATTTT
TRBD1 | TRBJ1-6 | . | TRBV5-1 | CASSFRPTGTGDSPLHF | TGCGCCAGCAGCTTCCGTCCTACGGGGACAGGGGATTCACCCCTCCACTTT